This T cell receptor beta chain was profiled in a study of blood T cell repertoires in COVID-19. The overall study: Collection of acute and convalescent COVID-19 samples took place in the United States, Italy and Spain. Sources were T cells, B-cell-depleted T cells, or PBMCs; the material itself was cDNA or gDNA.

The V and J ends lost 7 bases and 7 bases respectively, with 19 bases between them. Germline assignment: CDR1 MNHEY and CDR2 SVGAGI. The CDR3 is 14 amino acids. Under the authors' procedure: How many nucleated cells were present was estimated from reference gene primer amplification. TCRdb keeps only in-frame clones here, not all; method: immunoSEQ multiplex PCR. That table furnishes V, J and clone size, whereas the DNA furnished D and trimming. Of 90,000 or so clones in the sample, around 85% are singletons; the top ten hold around a quarter. This TCR came from a man older than 75 with active or convalescent COVID-19. Material: peripheral blood. This rearrangement joins TRBV6-5 to TRBJ1-2; TRBD1 is a possible D gene (6 bases). The CDR3 region is CASTEIYRVPGYTF. Here the CDR3 DNA reads TGTGCCAGCACCGAAATCTACAGGGTGCCTGGCTACACCTTC.